The next 8 T cell receptor beta chains were all read from a single sample in a study of blood T cell repertoires in COVID-19. Only in-frame clones appear in the TCRdb table, and some are missing; sequencing was by immunoSEQ multiplex PCR. The table shows 450,000 or so clones, with roughly 87% occurring only once. The sequenced sample was PBMCs or T cells enriched from blood (not recorded which). The receptors were gathered from a man in his late teens or twenties who had recovered from COVID-19.

The chain is built from TRBV5-4 and TRBJ1-5, with 9 bases that match TRBD1. V lost 0 bases, J lost 6 bases, and 4 bases stayed unmatched. This CDR3 spans 15 amino acids. Germline CDR1 is SGHNT and CDR2 is YYREEE (reference sequence). Here the CDR3 reads CASSLGGQGPQPQHF. The CDR3 region has the DNA TGTGCCAGCAGCTTGGGGGGACAGGGCCCTCAGCCCCAGCATTTT.

The rearrangement joins TRBV27 to TRBJ2-5; no clear D. The germline gives CDR1 MNHEY, CDR2 SMNVEV (reference sequence). CDR3 size: 16 residues. V lost 3 bases and J 4 bases, leaving 18 bases between the germline ends. The CDR3: CASSLLIEVERETQYF. The CDR3 DNA reads TGTGCCAGCAGTTTGTTGATAGAGGTTGAAAGAGAGACCCAGTACTTC.

This rearrangement joins TRBV2 to TRBJ2-7, with D perhaps TRBD1 (5 bases). Trimming pared 4 bases from V and 6 bases from J, leaving 10 bases between. Germline CDR1 is SNHLY and CDR2 is FYNNEI. CDR3 size: 12 residues. The DNA of the CDR3 is TGTGCCAGCAGTGTAGGGGTTAGCGAGCAGTACTTC. Encoded protein: CASSVGVSEQYF.

The V gene is TRBV13, the J gene TRBJ1-1; D is ambiguous. Between the trimmed V and J ends, which lost 4 bases and 2 bases, there was a span of 11 bases. Germline values: CDR1 PRHDT, CDR2 FYEKMQ (reference sequence). CDR3 length equals 14 residues. This chain's CDR3 is CASSSREPNTEAFF. The CDR3 DNA is TGTGCCAGCAGCTCCCGGGAACCTAACACTGAAGCTTTCTTT.

The genes are TRBV9 and TRBJ1-2; the D gene is possibly TRBD1 (6 bases). CDR3 size: 14 residues. The V gene's germline CDR1 is SGDLS and CDR2 YYNGEE. V was pared by 3 bases and J by 4 bases, with 13 bases between. CDR3 sequence: CASSAAGVGYGYTF. Written as DNA, the CDR3 is TGTGCCAGCAGCGCCGCAGGGGTGGGCTATGGCTACACCTTC.

The V and J genes are TRBV19 and TRBJ1-6; 10 nucleotides match TRBD1. After removal of 9 bases from V and 10 bases from J, the junction contained 9 bases not matched to a gene. The length of the CDR3 is 14 residues. Germline V lookup: CDR1 LNHDA, CDR2 SQIVND (reference sequence). CDR3 residues: CASQDRGLGSPLHF. Written as DNA, the CDR3 is TGTGCCAGCCAGGACAGGGGGTTAGGATCACCCCTCCACTTT.

The rearrangement uses TRBV10-1 and TRBJ1-2; D is unclear. Germline CDR1 is WNHNN and CDR2 is SYGVQD (reference sequence). The V end was cut by 2 bases, the J end by 0 bases, with 4 bases between. This CDR3 has 13 residues. The DNA of the CDR3 is TGCGCCAGCAGTGAGCGGGCTAACTATGGCTACACCTTC. This encodes CASSERANYGYTF.

The chain uses TRBV19 and TRBJ1-1; unclear D gene. Per germline, CDR1 LNHDA and CDR2 SQIVND (reference sequence). The V end lost 6 bases, the J end lost 4 bases, and 12 bases lay between the germline ends. The CDR3 sequence is 13 residues long. CDR3 nucleotides: TGTGCCAGTAGCGATACTTTTTCCACTGAAGCTTTCTTT. This codes for CASSDTFSTEAFF.